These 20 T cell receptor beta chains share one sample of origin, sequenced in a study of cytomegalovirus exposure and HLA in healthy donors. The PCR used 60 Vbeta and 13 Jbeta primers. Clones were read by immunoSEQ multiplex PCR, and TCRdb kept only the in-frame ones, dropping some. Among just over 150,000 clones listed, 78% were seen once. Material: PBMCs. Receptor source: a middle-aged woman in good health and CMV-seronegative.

CDR3 region: CASSPGGSVDTQYF. In nucleotides, the CDR3 is TGTGCCAGCAGCCCCGGGGGGTCGGTCGATACGCAGTATTTT. This chain links TRBV11-3 with TRBJ2-3; 7 bases match TRBD2. The CDR3 covers 14 residues. Germline V gives CDR1 SGHNT, CDR2 YENEEA. The V segment lost 5 bases and the J segment 6 bases; nucleotides outside the gene matches: 8.

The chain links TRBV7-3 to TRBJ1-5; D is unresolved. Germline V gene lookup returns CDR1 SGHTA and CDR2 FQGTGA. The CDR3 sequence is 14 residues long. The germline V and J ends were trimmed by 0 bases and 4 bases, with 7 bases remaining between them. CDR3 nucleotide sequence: TGTGCCAGCAGCTTAACGAGGGTTAATCAGCCCCAGCATTTT. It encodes CASSLTRVNQPQHF. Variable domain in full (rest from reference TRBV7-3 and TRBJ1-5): GAGVSQTPSNKVTEKGKYVELRCDPISGHTALYWYRQSLGQGPEFLIYFQGTGAADDSGLPNDRFFAVRPEGSVSTLKIQRTERGDSAVYLCASSLTRVNQPQHFGDGTRLSIL.

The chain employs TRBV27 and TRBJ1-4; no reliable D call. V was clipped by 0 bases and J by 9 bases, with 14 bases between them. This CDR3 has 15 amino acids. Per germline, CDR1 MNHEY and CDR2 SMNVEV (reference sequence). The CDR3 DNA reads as TGTGCCAGCAGTTTATCCTCCAGCGCGTACCAAAAACTGTTTTTT. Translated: CASSLSSSAYQKLFF.

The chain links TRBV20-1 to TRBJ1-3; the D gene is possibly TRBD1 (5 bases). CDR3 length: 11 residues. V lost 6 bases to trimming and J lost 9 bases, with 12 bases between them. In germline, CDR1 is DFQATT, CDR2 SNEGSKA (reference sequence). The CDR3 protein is CSASSGATIYF. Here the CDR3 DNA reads TGCAGTGCCTCGAGTGGGGCCACCATATATTTT.

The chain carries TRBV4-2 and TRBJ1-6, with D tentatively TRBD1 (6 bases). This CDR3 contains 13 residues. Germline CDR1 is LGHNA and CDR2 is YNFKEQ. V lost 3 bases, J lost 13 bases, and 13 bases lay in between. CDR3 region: CASSQFQGSPLHF. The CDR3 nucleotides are TGTGCCAGCAGCCAGTTCCAGGGGAGTCCCCTCCACTTT.

The chain's CDR3 is CASSFGGGTDTQYF. The DNA for the CDR3 is TGTGCCAGTAGTTTCGGGGGGGGCACAGATACGCAGTATTTT. This sequence joins TRBV19 and TRBJ2-3; 8 bases line up with TRBD2. V trimming: 5 bases; J trimming: 1 base; junction bases outside the gene matches: 2. In germline, CDR1 is LNHDA, CDR2 SQIVND (reference sequence). The length of the CDR3 is 14 residues.

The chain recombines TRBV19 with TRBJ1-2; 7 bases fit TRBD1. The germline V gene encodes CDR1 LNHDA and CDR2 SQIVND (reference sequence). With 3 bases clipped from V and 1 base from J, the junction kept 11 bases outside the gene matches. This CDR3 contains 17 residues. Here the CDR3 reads CASSISGQATLNYGYTF. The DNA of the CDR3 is TGTGCCAGTAGTATCAGCGGACAGGCAACCCTTAACTATGGCTACACCTTC.

CDR3 protein: CASSSGQEAFF. The CDR3 region has the DNA TGCGCCAGCAGCTCGGGACAGGAAGCTTTCTTT. The V call is TRBV5-1, the J call TRBJ1-1; 7 positions match TRBD1. Trimming cost V 3 bases and J 8 bases; bases outside gene matches: 1. Germline-derived CDR1 and CDR2 are SGHRS and YFSETQ. This CDR3 is 11 amino acids long.

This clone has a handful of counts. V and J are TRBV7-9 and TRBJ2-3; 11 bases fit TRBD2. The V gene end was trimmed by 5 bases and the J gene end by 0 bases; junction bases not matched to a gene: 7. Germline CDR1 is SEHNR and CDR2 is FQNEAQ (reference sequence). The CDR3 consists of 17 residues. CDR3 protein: CASSVPGTSGSTDTQYF. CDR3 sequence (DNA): TGTGCCAGCAGCGTACCAGGGACTAGCGGTAGCACAGATACGCAGTATTTT.

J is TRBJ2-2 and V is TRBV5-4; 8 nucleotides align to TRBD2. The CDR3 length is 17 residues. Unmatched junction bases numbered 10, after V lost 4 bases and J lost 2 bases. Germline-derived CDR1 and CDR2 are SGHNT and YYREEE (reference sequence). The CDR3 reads CASSPGGGRSNTGELFF. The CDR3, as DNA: TGTGCCAGCAGCCCGGGCGGGGGGCGCTCAAACACCGGGGAGCTGTTTTTT.

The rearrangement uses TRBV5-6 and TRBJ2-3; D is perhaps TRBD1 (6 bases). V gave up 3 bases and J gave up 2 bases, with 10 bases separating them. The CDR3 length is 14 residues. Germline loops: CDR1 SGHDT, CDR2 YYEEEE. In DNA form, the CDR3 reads TGTGCCAGCAGCTCGGGACACAACACAGATACGCAGTATTTT. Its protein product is CASSSGHNTDTQYF.

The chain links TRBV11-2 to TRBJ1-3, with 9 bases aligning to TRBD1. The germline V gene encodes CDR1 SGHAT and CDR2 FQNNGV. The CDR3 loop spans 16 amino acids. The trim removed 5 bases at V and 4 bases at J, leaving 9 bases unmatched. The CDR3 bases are TGTGCCAGCAGCGCGATACAGGGGGCGAGGGGAAACACCATATATTTT. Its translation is CASSAIQGARGNTIYF. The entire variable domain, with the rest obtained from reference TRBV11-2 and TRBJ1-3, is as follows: EAGVAQSPRYKIIEKRQSVAFWCNPISGHATLYWYQQILGQGPKLLIQFQNNGVVDDSQLPKDRFSAERLKGVDSTLKIQPAKLEDSAVYLCASSAIQGARGNTIYFGEGSWLTVV.

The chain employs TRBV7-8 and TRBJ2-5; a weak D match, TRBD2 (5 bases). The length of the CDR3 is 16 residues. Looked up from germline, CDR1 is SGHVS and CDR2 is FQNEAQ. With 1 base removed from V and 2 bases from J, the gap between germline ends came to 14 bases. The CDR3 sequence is CASSLGSLANQETQYF. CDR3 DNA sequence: TGTGCCAGCAGCTTAGGGTCCCTAGCCAATCAAGAGACCCAGTACTTC.

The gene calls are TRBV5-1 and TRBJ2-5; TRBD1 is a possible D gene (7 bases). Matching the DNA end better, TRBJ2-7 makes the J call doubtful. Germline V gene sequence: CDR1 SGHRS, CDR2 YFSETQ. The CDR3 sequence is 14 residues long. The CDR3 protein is CASSWRDSSYEQYF. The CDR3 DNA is TGCGCCAGCAGCTGGAGGGACAGCTCCTACGAGCAGTACTTC.

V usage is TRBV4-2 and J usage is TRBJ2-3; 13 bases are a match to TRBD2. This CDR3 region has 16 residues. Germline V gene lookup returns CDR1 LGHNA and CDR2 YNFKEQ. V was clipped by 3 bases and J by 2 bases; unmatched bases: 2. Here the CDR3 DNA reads TGTGCCAGCAGCCATGGGACTAGCGGGGCCACAGATACGCAGTATTTT. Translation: CASSHGTSGATDTQYF.

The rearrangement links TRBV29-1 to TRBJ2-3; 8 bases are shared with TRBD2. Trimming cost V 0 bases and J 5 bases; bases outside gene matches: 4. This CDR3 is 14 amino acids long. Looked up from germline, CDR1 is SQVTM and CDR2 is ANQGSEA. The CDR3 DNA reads TGCAGCGTTGAAGACGGGGGGGCCGGAGATACGCAGTATTTT. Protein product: CSVEDGGAGDTQYF.

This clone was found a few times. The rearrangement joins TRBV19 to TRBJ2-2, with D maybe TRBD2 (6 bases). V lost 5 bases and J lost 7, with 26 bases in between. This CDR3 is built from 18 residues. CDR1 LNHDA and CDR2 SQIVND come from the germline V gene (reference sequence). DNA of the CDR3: TGTGCCAGTAGTGTGGTAGGGCGCAGGATATTCGGGAGCGGGGAGCTGTTTTTT. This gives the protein CASSVVGRRIFGSGELFF.

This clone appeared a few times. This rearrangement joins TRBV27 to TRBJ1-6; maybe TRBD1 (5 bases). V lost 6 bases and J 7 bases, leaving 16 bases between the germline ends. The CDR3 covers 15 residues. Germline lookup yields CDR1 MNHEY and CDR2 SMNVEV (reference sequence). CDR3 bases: TGTGCCAGCAGGTCTATTACCGGGGGAAATTCACCCCTCCACTTT. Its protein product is CASRSITGGNSPLHF.

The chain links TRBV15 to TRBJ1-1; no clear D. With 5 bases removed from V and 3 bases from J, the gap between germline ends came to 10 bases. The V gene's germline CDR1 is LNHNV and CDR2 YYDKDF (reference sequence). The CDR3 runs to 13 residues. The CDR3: CATSGRQYTEAFF. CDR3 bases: TGTGCCACCAGCGGCCGACAATACACTGAAGCTTTCTTT.

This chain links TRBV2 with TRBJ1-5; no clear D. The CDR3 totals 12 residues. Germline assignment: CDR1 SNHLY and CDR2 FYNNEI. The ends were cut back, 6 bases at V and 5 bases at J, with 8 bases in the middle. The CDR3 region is CASRADYQPQHF. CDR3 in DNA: TGTGCCAGCAGGGCAGATTATCAGCCCCAGCATTTT.